The clone carrying this TCR beta chain has only a few counts. This entry comes from a study of identical twins. CDR3 length: 13 residues. The V end was cut by 8 bases, the J end by 4 bases, with 12 bases between. Germline loops: CDR1 MNHEY, CDR2 SMNVEV (reference sequence). TCRdb re-called the 5' RACE reads with MiXCR, one entry per CDR3 protein. In the table there are some 1,600,000 distinct CDR3 sequences, 32% of which are singletons. The rearrangement joins TRBV27 to TRBJ2-1; a weak D match, TRBD2 (7 bases). Sequenced material: cord blood. The TCR originated in a newborn girl in good health. Written as DNA, the CDR3 is TGTGCCAGCGGGGGGGACACGTACAATGAGCAGTTCTTC. Translation: CASGGDTYNEQFF.